This TCR beta chain was captured by sequencing in a study of neurological immune-mediated disorders. Germline V gene data show CDR1 as SNHLY and CDR2 as FYNNEI. The CDR3 spans 14 residues. A single record per CDR3 protein comes from TCRdb applying MiXCR to the 5' RACE reads. Here the sample spans fewer than 50,000 distinct CDR3 sequences, roughly 15% being singletons. Turning to this clonotype: A read error may explain this, as a much larger clone is one base away.

The V and J genes are TRBV2 and TRBJ1-1; D is possibly TRBD1 (5 bases). The sample comprised CD4+ T cells from blood. The receptor's source is a woman in her fifties or sixties with HTLV-1-associated myelopathy (HAM/TSP). The CDR3 bases are TGTGCCAGCAGTGCGACAGTCATGAAAACTGAAGCTTTCTTT. Translating gives CASSATVMKTEAFF.